The 20 T cell receptor beta chains below were found in one sample sequenced in a study of blood T cells in healthy people across ages. A second PCR, run for roughly 7 to 12 cycles, used a sample-barcoded 5' primer plus a J-beta primer mix. TCRdb recomputed calls from the 5' RACE reads with MiXCR, one row per CDR3 protein. The table shows 1,500,000 or so distinct CDR3 sequences, with roughly 64% occurring only once. Sequenced sample: blood. The source of these receptors is a man younger than 35 in good health.

This chain's CDR3 is CASSSSSFSYEQYF. The CDR3 DNA sequence: TGCGCCAGCAGCTCCAGCTCATTTTCCTACGAGCAGTACTTC. This chain uses TRBV5-1 with TRBJ2-7; D not resolved. CDR1 is SGHRS, CDR2 YFSETQ, per germline. The CDR3 totals 14 residues. The V gene lost 3 bases and the J gene lost 1 base, with 11 bases spanning the gap.

This clonotype was observed a few times. This chain joins TRBV29-1 and TRBJ2-5; D possibly corresponds to TRBD2 (5 bases). The CDR3 length is 12 residues. V lost 8 bases, J lost 11 bases, and 21 bases lay in between. CDR1 and CDR2 from the germline V gene are SQVTM and ANQGSEA. The CDR3 loop is CSTSQFGDEQYF. The CDR3 coding sequence is TGCAGCACCTCACAGTTCGGGGATGAGCAGTACTTC.

V gene TRBV6-2 or TRBV6-3 combines with J gene TRBJ2-1; possibly TRBD2 for D (6 bases). The germline CDR1 and CDR2 sequences are MNHEY and SVGEGT. This CDR3 is 11 amino acids long. With 8 bases removed from V and 8 bases from J, the gap between germline ends came to 10 bases. CDR3 loop: CASRGFDEQFF. CDR3 nucleotide sequence: TGTGCCAGCCGGGGGTTTGATGAGCAGTTCTTC.

CDR3 sequence: CASSAESNWSGWGGAFF. CDR3 sequence (DNA): TGTGCCAGCAGTGCTGAATCCAATTGGTCGGGTTGGGGGGGCGCTTTCTTT. This rearrangement joins TRBV2 to TRBJ1-1; maybe TRBD1 (6 bases). The germline V gene has CDR1 SNHLY and CDR2 FYNNEI. V lost 4 bases, J lost 11 bases, and 29 bases lay in between. The CDR3 has 17 residues.

V is TRBV28 and J is TRBJ1-2; no clear D. The V gene's germline CDR1 is MDHEN and CDR2 SYDVKM. V was cut by 1 base and J by 6 bases, with 9 bases left in between. This CDR3 has 13 amino acids. In nucleotides, the CDR3 is TGTGCCAGCAGTTTATTTCAGGTCGATGGCTACACCTTC. It encodes CASSLFQVDGYTF.

This rearrangement joins TRBV12-3 or TRBV12-4 to TRBJ2-7; the D gene is possibly TRBD1 (7 bases). This CDR3 region has 14 residues. Trimming removed 6 bases at V and 2 bases at J, with 14 bases between. This chain's CDR3 is CASRKGAGTYEQYF. CDR3 DNA sequence: TGTGCCAGCAGGAAGGGGGCGGGAACCTACGAGCAGTACTTC.

This clonotype was seen many times. V and J are TRBV6-4 and TRBJ2-3; 7 positions match TRBD2. CDR3 length equals 15 residues. From germline, CDR1 is MRHNA and CDR2 SNTAGT. V was clipped by 4 bases and J by 2 bases; unmatched bases: 6. This CDR3 is CASSASSGNTDTQYF. The CDR3 nucleotides read TGTGCCAGCAGTGCATCTAGCGGAAACACAGATACGCAGTATTTT.

The chain links TRBV28 to TRBJ2-5; 7 positions agree with TRBD2. The CDR3 extends over 15 amino acids. CDR1 MDHEN and CDR2 SYDVKM come from the germline V gene. V was pared by 7 bases and J by 0 bases, with 8 bases of the junction left unmatched. CDR3 in amino acids: CASNKPGLYQETQYF. The CDR3 coding sequence is TGTGCCAGCAACAAACCGGGACTATACCAAGAGACCCAGTACTTC.

This clonotype has only one observation. This chain uses TRBV10-3 with TRBJ1-2; a possible D gene is TRBD1 (6 bases). V lost 2 bases and J 6 bases, leaving 16 bases between the germline ends. The CDR3 totals 15 residues. CDR1 is ENHRY, CDR2 SYGVKD, per germline. The CDR3 DNA reads as TGTGCCATCAGTGAGACGTCGGGGGCTAAGAATGGCTACACCTTC. It encodes CAISETSGAKNGYTF.

The chain couples TRBV7-6 to TRBJ2-5; 7 bases fit TRBD2. The CDR3 extends over 16 amino acids. Germline-derived CDR1 and CDR2 are SGHVS and FNYEAQ. V was clipped by 5 bases and J by 3 bases; unmatched bases: 12. CDR3 coding DNA: TGTGCCAGCAGCAATCAATTTACGGGGGGAGAAGAGACCCAGTACTTC. Amino acid sequence: CASSNQFTGGEETQYF.

This clonotype has a handful of counts. The V and J genes are TRBV4-1 and TRBJ2-7; TRBD1 matches at 7 bases. V lost 0 bases, J lost 3 bases, and 5 bases stayed unmatched. The CDR3 loop spans 15 amino acids. Germline V CDR1 and CDR2: MGHRA, YSYEKL. The CDR3 nucleotides read TGCGCCAGCAGCCAAGACGACAGGGTTAACTACGAGCAGTACTTC. Protein sequence: CASSQDDRVNYEQYF.

The rearrangement uses TRBV12-3 or TRBV12-4 and TRBJ2-7; TRBD1 might be the D (5 bases). Trimming stripped 1 base from V and 0 bases from J, with 16 bases between. This CDR3 spans 17 amino acids. DNA of the CDR3: TGTGCCAGCAGTTTAGATCTAGGAACAGGTTACTCCTACGAGCAGTACTTC. This gives the protein CASSLDLGTGYSYEQYF.

V and J are TRBV5-1 and TRBJ1-5, with 7 bases that match TRBD1. V lost 4 bases to trimming and J lost 5 bases; unmatched junction nucleotides: 9. Germline CDR1 SGHRS, CDR2 YFSETQ. CDR3 length equals 15 residues. The CDR3 protein is CASSRQGLSDQPQHF. The CDR3 DNA reads TGCGCCAGCAGCAGACAGGGTTTGTCAGATCAGCCCCAGCATTTT.

The chain carries TRBV12-3 or TRBV12-4 and TRBJ2-7; 9 bases align to TRBD2. The CDR3 extends over 15 amino acids. V lost 0 bases and J lost 6; bases outside the gene matches: 6. In DNA form, the CDR3 reads TGTGCCAGCAGTTTAGCCCTAGCGGGGTCCCTCGAGCAGTACTTC. It translates to CASSLALAGSLEQYF.

The chain combines TRBV12-3 or TRBV12-4 with TRBJ2-1; 10 positions agree with TRBD1. The CDR3 is 14 amino acids. Losses at the gene ends were 5 bases for V and 9 bases for J; bases not matched to a gene: 7. The CDR3 loop reads CASSLSGTGVEQFF. The DNA of the CDR3 is TGTGCCAGCAGTCTTTCCGGGACAGGGGTTGAGCAGTTCTTC.

The chain combines TRBV4-3 with TRBJ2-5; no firm D call. The CDR3 is made up of 17 amino acids. V lost 0 bases and J 2 bases, leaving 16 bases between the germline ends. Germline V gene sequence: CDR1 LGHNA, CDR2 YSLEER. The CDR3: CASSQDLLRTEQETQYF. The CDR3 DNA is TGCGCCAGCAGCCAAGATCTTTTAAGAACAGAACAAGAGACCCAGTACTTC.

CDR3 loop: CASSPGTDLSNQPQHF. The CDR3 nucleotides read TGTGCCAGCAGTCCGGGGACAGACCTTAGCAATCAGCCCCAGCATTTT. The rearrangement uses TRBV27 and TRBJ1-5; 7 nucleotides align to TRBD1. Germline V CDR1 and CDR2: MNHEY, SMNVEV (reference sequence). With V trimmed by 5 bases and J by 0 bases, 7 bases remained unmatched. CDR3 size: 16 residues.

The chain uses TRBV6-2 or TRBV6-3 and TRBJ2-1; perhaps TRBD1 as D (6 bases). The length of the CDR3 is 15 residues. Germline-derived CDR1 and CDR2 are MNHEY and SVGEGT. V dropped 0 bases and J dropped 13 bases, with 19 bases sitting between them. The CDR3 coding sequence is TGTGCCAGCAGTTACTCTACGACAGGCTTGTCTACCCAGTTCTTC. It specifies CASSYSTTGLSTQFF.

The genes are TRBV29-1 and TRBJ2-7; no clear D gene. V lost 3 bases and J 6 bases, leaving 9 bases between the germline ends. CDR1 and CDR2 from the germline V gene are SQVTM and ANQGSEA. The length of the CDR3 is 11 residues. CDR3 region: CSVEIRLEQYF. The CDR3 nucleotides are TGCAGCGTTGAGATCCGACTCGAGCAGTACTTC.

A single count supports this clonotype. The V call is TRBV28, the J call TRBJ1-2; a possible D gene is TRBD1 (6 bases). The CDR3 is 14 residues long. The V and J ends lost 6 bases and 7 bases respectively, with 18 bases between them. CDR1 and CDR2 (germline): MDHEN, SYDVKM. The CDR3 reads CASSTPLTGIGYTF. The CDR3 DNA sequence: TGTGCCAGCAGCACCCCACTAACAGGGATTGGCTACACCTTC.